This paragraph covers one T cell receptor beta chain sequence. Its antigen is unknown. No much larger clone exists at a distance of one base, and base qualities are not known. V is reduced by 3 bases and J by 10 bases, leaving a spacing of 10 bases between them. There are 12 amino acids in the CDR3, from cysteine to phenylalanine inclusive. Of the read, only the CDR3 DNA is kept; its 36 bases are in frame from base 1. CDR1 MDHEN and CDR2 SYDVKM were looked up in the germline V gene. The Qiagen DNeasy kit was used to extract genomic DNA from unsorted PBMCs and from the negatively selected CD4+ and CD8+ fractions. TCR beta CDR3 regions were subjected to amplification by immunoSEQ multiplex PCR with primers that anneal to V and J segments. A synthetic immune receptor repertoire was used to minimize amplification bias, and remaining bias was computationally removed after sequencing. From the authors' description of their analysis: Custom Python scripts were used to quantify repertoire diversity as the Shannon entropy index. Unsorted, CD4+ and CD8+ repertoires were examined separately, except in combined analyses, for which CD4+ and CD8+ sequences were merged in silico. A clone was considered expanded if an increase in frequency of at least 2-fold after treatment relative to C1D1 was found, and a pseudocount of 0.5 was applied to clones undetected at baseline. Clones with 0 or 1 copy at C1D1 were defined as singleton clones, while clones with 2 or more copies were defined as non-singleton clones. Clones expanded in unsorted samples were assigned a CD4+, CD8+ or unknown annotation through matching of protein sequences in sorted samples from the same patient. Wilcoxon tests were applied to paired samples to test diversity changes from C1D1 to C4D1. TCRdb provides this immuneACCESS table in a form limited to in-frame rearrangements. Some clones are lacking; in checked studies, under half of them reflect an unresolved V gene, and why the rest are absent is not known. That table is the source of V, J and clone size, and D and trimming were worked out from the DNA. This sample comprises tens of thousands of clones, roughly 90% of them detected only once. Together, the top ten hold 9% to 10% of the sample.

Read against the paper, the sample's time point label means: cycle 1 day 1 (C1D1), immediately before nivolumab initiation. Relapse after autologous stem cell transplantation had occurred in all trial patients, and cohorts A, B and C were distinguished by prior brentuximab vedotin exposure. A total of under 70 patients with relapsed/refractory classical Hodgkin lymphoma made up the trial cohort, and each patient's best overall response was complete response, partial response or progressive disease. Single-agent nivolumab was administered to trial patients in the multi-cohort phase II CheckMate 205 trial. An independent review committee assessed best overall response by applying the 2007 International Working Group response criteria. Trial PBMCs were collected just before the start of nivolumab (C1D1) and during therapy at cycle 2 day 1 and cycle 4 day 1. Peripheral blood was collected in 8 mL Vacutainer Cell Preparation Tubes, from which PBMCs were isolated by centrifugation and then cryopreserved.

This specimen comes from a study of PD-1 blockade in classical Hodgkin lymphoma (TCRdb year 2020). At the level of the whole study: Nivolumab dosing was 3 mg/kg intravenously every 2 weeks, continuing until either disease progression or unacceptable toxicity. The study used TCR beta sequencing and CyTOF to define a peripheral blood immune signature of response to PD-1 blockade in classical Hodgkin lymphoma.

Overall study outcomes, separate from this receptor: The study was limited to a single clinical trial cohort, and causes of repertoire differences, possibly disease activity or prior therapy, remained undefined. Baseline diversity similar to that of newly diagnosed patients was observed in trial patients achieving complete response, whereas significantly lower diversity was observed in partial responders and progressors. Baseline TCR diversity was reported as lower in newly diagnosed patients than in healthy donors, and lower still in relapsed/refractory patients. Diversity was lower in patients who began nivolumab less than 1 year after ASCT, so these patients were left out of later analyses to avoid confounding by immune reconstitution. CD4+ but not CD8+ TCR diversity rose significantly by C4D1 (p=0.0027 vs p=0.16), most apparent in complete responders (p=0.02).

The clonotype comes from a human donor with classical Hodgkin lymphoma. Sequencing was performed on peripheral blood mononuclear cells (PBMCs), taken at baseline. The chain joins TRBV28 to TRBJ2-1; confidence is insufficient to name the D gene. The nucleotides read TGTGCCAGCAGTTTTATCGCCAGGGAGCAGTTCTTC. This is translated as CASSFIAREQFF.